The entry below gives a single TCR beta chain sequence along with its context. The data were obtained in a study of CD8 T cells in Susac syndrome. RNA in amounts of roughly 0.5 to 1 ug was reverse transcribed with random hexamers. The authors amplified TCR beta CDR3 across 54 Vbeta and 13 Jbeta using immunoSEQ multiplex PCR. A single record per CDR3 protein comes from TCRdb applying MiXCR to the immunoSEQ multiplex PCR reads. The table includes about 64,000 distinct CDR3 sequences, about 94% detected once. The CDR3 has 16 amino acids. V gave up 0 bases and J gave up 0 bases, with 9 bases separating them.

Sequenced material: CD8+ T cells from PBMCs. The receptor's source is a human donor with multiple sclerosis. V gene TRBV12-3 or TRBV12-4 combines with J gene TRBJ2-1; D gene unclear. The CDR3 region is CASSLARWGSYNEQFF. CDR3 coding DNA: TGTGCCAGCAGTTTAGCGCGGTGGGGCTCCTACAATGAGCAGTTCTTC.